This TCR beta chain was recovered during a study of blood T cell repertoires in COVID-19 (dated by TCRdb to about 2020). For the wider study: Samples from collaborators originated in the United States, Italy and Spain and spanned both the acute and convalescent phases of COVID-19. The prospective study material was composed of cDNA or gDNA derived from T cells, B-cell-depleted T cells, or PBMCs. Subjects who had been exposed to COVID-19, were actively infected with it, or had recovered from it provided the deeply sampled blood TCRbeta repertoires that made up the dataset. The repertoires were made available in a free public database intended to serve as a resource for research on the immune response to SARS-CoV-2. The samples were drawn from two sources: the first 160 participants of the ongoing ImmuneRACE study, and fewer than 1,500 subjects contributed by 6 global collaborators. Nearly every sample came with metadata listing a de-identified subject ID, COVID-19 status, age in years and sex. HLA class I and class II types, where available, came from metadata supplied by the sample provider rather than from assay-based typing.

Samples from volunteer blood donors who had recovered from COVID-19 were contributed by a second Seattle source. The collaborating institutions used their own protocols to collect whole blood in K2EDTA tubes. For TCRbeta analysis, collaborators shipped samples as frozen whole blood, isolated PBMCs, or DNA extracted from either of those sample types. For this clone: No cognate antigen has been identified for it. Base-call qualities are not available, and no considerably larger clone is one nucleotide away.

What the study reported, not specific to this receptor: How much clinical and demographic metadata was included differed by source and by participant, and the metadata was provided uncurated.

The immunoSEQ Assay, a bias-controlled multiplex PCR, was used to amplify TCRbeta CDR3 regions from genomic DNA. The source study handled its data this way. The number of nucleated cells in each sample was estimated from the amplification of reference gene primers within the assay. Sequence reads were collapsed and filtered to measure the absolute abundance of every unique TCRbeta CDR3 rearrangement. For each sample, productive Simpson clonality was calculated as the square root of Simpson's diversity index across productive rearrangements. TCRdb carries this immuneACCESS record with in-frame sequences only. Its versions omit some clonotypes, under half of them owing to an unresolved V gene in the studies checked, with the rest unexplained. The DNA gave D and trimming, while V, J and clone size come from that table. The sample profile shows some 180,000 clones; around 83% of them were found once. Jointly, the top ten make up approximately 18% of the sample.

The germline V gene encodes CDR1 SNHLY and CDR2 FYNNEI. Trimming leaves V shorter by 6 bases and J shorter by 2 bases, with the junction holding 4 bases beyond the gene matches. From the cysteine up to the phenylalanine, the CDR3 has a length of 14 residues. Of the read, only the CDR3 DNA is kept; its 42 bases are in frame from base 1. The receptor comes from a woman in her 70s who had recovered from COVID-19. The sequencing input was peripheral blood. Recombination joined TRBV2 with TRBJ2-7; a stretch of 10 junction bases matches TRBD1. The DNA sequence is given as TGTGCCAGCAGGAGACAGGGGGCTACCTACGAGCAGTACTTC. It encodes CASRRQGATYEQYF. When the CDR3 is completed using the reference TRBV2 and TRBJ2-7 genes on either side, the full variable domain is EPEVTQTPSHQVTQMGQEVILRCVPISNHLYFYWYRQILGQKVEFLVSFYNNEISEKSEIFDDQFSVERPDGSNFTLKIRSTKLEDSAMYFCASRRQGATYEQYFGPGTRLTVT.